The present T cell receptor (beta chain) was sequenced within a study of cytomegalovirus exposure and HLA in healthy donors. Study-wide results and caveats: With further analysis later on, most CMV-associated TCR beta chains appeared HLA-restricted. A later analysis appeared to link common viral pathogens to several of the most significant clusters. Because they were indistinguishable, some V segments, including TRBV6-2 and TRBV6-3, were excluded. According to the study, 160 or so TCR beta chains were cytomegalovirus-associated.

A remark on this clone: Its antigen is unidentified.

Vbeta (60) and Jbeta (13) primers were used in the PCR. Produced via immunoSEQ multiplex PCR; TCRdb's table is partial and in-frame only. The sample consists of some 120,000 clones, roughly 70% of them appearing once. Germline values: CDR1 GTSNPN, CDR2 SVGIG (reference sequence). V shed 3 bases and J shed 11 bases, with 19 bases lying between them. The CDR3 runs to 13 residues. This TCR was recovered from a man between 35 and 55 years old in good health and CMV-seropositive. This chain uses TRBV30 with TRBJ1-1; tentative D call: TRBD1 (5 bases). Sample: PBMCs. The CDR3 sequence: CAWRVKNARGAFF. CDR3 nucleotide sequence: TGTGCCTGGAGGGTTAAAAACGCCCGGGGGGCTTTCTTT.